This TCR beta chain stems from a study of cytomegalovirus exposure and HLA in healthy donors. Sequencing used immunoSEQ multiplex PCR; TCRdb keeps in-frame clones, though not all of them. The profile covers 150,000 to 200,000 clones, with more than 75% appearing a single time and less than 8.5% taken by the ten largest. Trimming removed 4 bases from V and 1 base from J, with 15 bases in between. CDR1 and CDR2 (germline): SGDLS, YYNGEE. This CDR3 spans 16 amino acids. This clonotype was obtained from a man aged 18 to 35 in good health and CMV-seropositive. Material for sequencing was PBMCs. The rearrangement joins TRBV9 to TRBJ2-1; D is uncertain. CDR3 region: CASSTPPEWSYNEQFF. The CDR3 DNA reads as TGTGCCAGCAGCACACCCCCCGAATGGTCCTACAATGAGCAGTTCTTC.